This entry is about one TCR beta chain. In the authors' methods: Cell counts per sample came from amplifying reference gene primers. TCRdb's table, derived via immunoSEQ multiplex PCR, lists solely in-frame clones and lacks some. For V, J and clone size, that table is used; D and trimming come from the DNA. Counted here are about 87,000 clones, about 83% occurring once; the ten biggest clones make up roughly 2.2%. This sample was included in a study of blood T cell repertoires in COVID-19. The wider study: Samples came from the United States, Italy and Spain, spanning acute and convalescent COVID-19. PBMCs, B-cell-depleted T cells, or T cells provided the cDNA or gDNA that made up the material.

The CDR3 runs to 14 residues. CDR1 and CDR2 (germline): SGHRS, YFSETQ. V was trimmed by 1 base and J by 2 bases, leaving 7 bases between them. The clonotype comes from a woman in her seventies with acute or convalescent COVID-19. The chain links TRBV5-1 to TRBJ2-4; a weak D match, TRBD1 (5 bases). The material sequenced was peripheral blood. The CDR3 sequence: CASSLQGSKNIQYF. DNA of the CDR3: TGCGCCAGCAGCTTGCAGGGTTCCAAAAACATTCAGTACTTC.